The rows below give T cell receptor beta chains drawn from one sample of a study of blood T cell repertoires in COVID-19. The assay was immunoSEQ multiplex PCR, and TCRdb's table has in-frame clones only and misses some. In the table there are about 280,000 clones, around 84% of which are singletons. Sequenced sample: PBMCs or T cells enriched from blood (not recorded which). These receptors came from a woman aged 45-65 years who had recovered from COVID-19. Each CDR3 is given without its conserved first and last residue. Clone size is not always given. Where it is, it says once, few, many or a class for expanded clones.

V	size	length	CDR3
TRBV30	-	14	AWRNLRGTGFYEQY
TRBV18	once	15	ASSPFPGEIFNTEAF
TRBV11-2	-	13	ASSLEPGLNTEAF
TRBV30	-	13	AWSVTGGNNSPLH
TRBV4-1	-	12	ASSYTGGWSPLH
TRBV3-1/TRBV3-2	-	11	ASSHRTGGEQY
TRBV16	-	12	ASSPRTGNTEAF
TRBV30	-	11	AWSRGGADTQY
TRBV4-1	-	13	ASSLQGAQNTEAF
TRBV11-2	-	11	ASSRDREAGYT
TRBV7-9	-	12	ASSLGAAGEKLF
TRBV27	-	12	ASSWTGSSYEQY
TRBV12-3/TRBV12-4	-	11	ASNGAIGEKLF
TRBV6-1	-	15	ASSVGQGFGYRTEAF
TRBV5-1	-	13	ASSLGGRGMREQY
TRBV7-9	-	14	ASSLAGERPYNEQF
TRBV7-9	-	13	ASSLAQGADTEAF
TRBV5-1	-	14	ASSPGLAGGGDTQY
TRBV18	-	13	ASSAPGHSTYEQY
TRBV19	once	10	AIKTENYGYT
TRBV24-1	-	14	ATRPGTSSSYNEQF
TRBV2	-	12	ASSEKRSGTEAF
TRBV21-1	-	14	ASRDPTGVLAGELF
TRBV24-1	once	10	ATSDGGNEQY
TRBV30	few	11	AWSGQINTEAF
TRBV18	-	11	ASSPPSRDTQY
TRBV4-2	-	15	ASSHTPAGGGRETQY
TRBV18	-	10	ASSPDRDEQY
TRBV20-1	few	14	SASGAGRGSGSPLH
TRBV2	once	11	ASTWDRGIPLH
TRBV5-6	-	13	ASSFPAGGRETQY
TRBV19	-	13	ASSSTSGVAGELF